This record covers a single TCR beta chain. This clone's antigen is unknown. No base-level quality is on record; no much larger clone is a single base apart. Sequencing was carried out with an Illumina HiSeq 1500. TCRdb trimmed the raw reads at Q25, called clones with MiXCR and kept productive beta chains. Identical CDR3 protein sequences are pooled into one entry, listed with their most common genes and DNA. The sample contains about 490,000 distinct CDR3 sequences, about 25% of them found a single time. The ten most abundant clones make up roughly 13% of the sample. This sample stems from a study of T cell repertoires in cytomegalovirus infection (dated by TCRdb to between 2018 and 2021). Regarding the study in general: Because public TCR beta signatures pointed to carriage of CMV infection together with the matching HLA type, the HLA type of each donor mattered for the analysis.

Looking up the germline V gene (reference sequence) yields CDR1 MNHNY and CDR2 SVGAGI. Germline trimming amounts to 5 bases on V and 7 bases on J, with 5 as the count of junction bases outside the gene matches. From the cysteine through the valine, the CDR3 covers 12 amino acids. CDR3 DNA only is kept here, 36 bases in frame from base 1. Overall study outcomes, separate from this receptor: In both this cohort and an independent cohort of under 450 donors, the cumulative frequency of public TCR beta family members distinguished carriers of CMV infection plus the relevant HLA type. In the ex vivo response, HLA-C-restricted CMV-specific TCR beta clonotypes were dominant, and in two of eight donors the single most frequent clonotype came from this HLA-C-restricted group.

The chain couples TRBV6-6 to TRBJ2-7; 7 central nucleotides agree with TRBD1. This TCR was sampled from a human donor in good health (CMV status not recorded). Some clones in this sample may be carry-over from other donors' samples. Material for sequencing was PBMCs. The encoded CDR3 is CASSPGTAEQYV. The DNA is as follows: TGTGCCAGCAGTCCAGGGACAGCTGAGCAGTACGTC.